The source of this TCR beta chain is a study of blood T cell repertoires in COVID-19. Study-level background: The samples span acute and convalescent COVID-19 from the United States, Italy and Spain.

Authors' analysis steps: Amplified reference gene primers provided the basis for estimating nucleated cell counts. The assay was immunoSEQ multiplex PCR, and TCRdb's table has in-frame clones only and misses some. The V and J calls and clone size come from that table; D and trimming were worked out from the DNA. Of about 150,000 clones listed, more than 80% are singletons. CDR1 and CDR2 from the germline V gene are LGHNA and YNFKEQ. The CDR3 has 19 amino acids. V lost 0 bases to trimming and J lost 3 bases; unmatched junction nucleotides: 11. The clonotype comes from a man aged 55 to 70 with acute or convalescent COVID-19. V is TRBV4-2 and J is TRBJ2-3, with 11 nucleotides matching TRBD2. Sample: peripheral blood. As DNA, the CDR3 is TGTGCCAGCAGCCAAGATATAGGGACTAGCGGTCTTAAGACAGATACGCAGTATTTT. This codes for CASSQDIGTSGLKTDTQYF.